This T cell receptor beta chain was sequenced in a study of cytomegalovirus exposure and HLA in healthy donors. A roughly 120-subject validation cohort, separate from the approximately 670-subject first cohort, supplied the donors. TCRdb's table, derived via immunoSEQ multiplex PCR, lists solely in-frame clones and lacks some. The data contain hundreds of thousands of clones, approximately 90% of them singletons. The CDR3 extends over 10 amino acids. Trimming left V 2 bases short and J 10 bases short, with 3 bases between. In germline, CDR1 is SEHNR, CDR2 FQNEAQ (reference sequence). V and J are TRBV7-9 and TRBJ2-1; D uncertain. Sequenced: PBMCs. This receptor was taken from a woman between 18 and 29 years old in good health and CMV-seronegative. The CDR3 is CASSLLEQFF. The CDR3 nucleotides are TGTGCCAGCAGCTTATTAGAGCAGTTCTTC.